Listed here are 23 T cell receptor beta chains from one sample, sequenced in a study of T cell responses to AZD1222 COVID-19 vaccine. Clones were sequenced by immunoSEQ multiplex PCR, and TCRdb holds only the in-frame ones, with some missing. The repertoire holds about 120,000 clones, with 91% as singletons. The sequenced sample was peripheral blood, obtained on day 0 of AZD1222 vaccination. The receptors were gathered from an adult in good health.

The rearrangement joins TRBV6-5 to TRBJ1-2, with 9 bases identical to TRBD1. The V gene's germline CDR1 is MNHEY and CDR2 SVGAGI. With 2 bases clipped from V and 7 bases from J, the junction kept 11 bases outside the gene matches. This CDR3 spans 16 amino acids. DNA of the CDR3: TGTGCCAGCAGTTACAGGGCACAGGGGGCGCGGGGTGGCTACACCTTC. Translating it yields CASSYRAQGARGGYTF.

The rearrangement uses TRBV28 and TRBJ1-3; the D is unclear. The V end lost 2 bases, the J end lost 3 bases, and 8 bases lay between the germline ends. Germline values: CDR1 MDHEN, CDR2 SYDVKM. The CDR3 length is 14 residues. CDR3 coding DNA: TGTGCCAGCAGTTTAAAGGAGAATGGAAACACCATATATTTT. It translates to CASSLKENGNTIYF.

The J gene is TRBJ1-6, the V gene TRBV23-1; D not resolved. TRBV23-1 is sorted into the ORF group, with uncertain function. The CDR3 sequence is 15 residues long. V shed 7 bases and J shed 10 bases, with 20 bases lying between them. The CDR3 is CASTPRHGETSPLHF. Here the CDR3 DNA reads TGCGCCAGCACACCAAGACATGGAGAGACCTCACCCCTCCACTTT.

V gene TRBV5-3 combines with J gene TRBJ2-7; weak D call: TRBD2 (6 bases). TRBV5-3 is recorded as an ORF, its role being uncertain. V lost 7 bases, J lost 2 bases, and 16 bases lay in between. The CDR3 runs to 14 residues. CDR3 region: CARGRRGIPYEQYF. CDR3 DNA sequence: TGTGCCAGAGGCCGCCGGGGGATCCCCTACGAGCAGTACTTC.

V gene TRBV6-5 combines with J gene TRBJ1-6; tentatively, D is TRBD1 (5 bases). This CDR3 has 15 residues. V lost 9 bases and J 5 bases, leaving 17 bases between the germline ends. The germline V gene encodes CDR1 MNHEY and CDR2 SVGAGI. CDR3 sequence reads: CASSTPGGDNSPLHF. CDR3 nucleotides: TGTGCCAGTTCAACCCCGGGGGGGGATAATTCACCCCTCCACTTT.

The chain uses TRBV6-4 and TRBJ2-2; D is unclear. Trimming pared 9 bases from V and 8 bases from J, leaving 19 bases between. CDR1 is MRHNA, CDR2 SNTAGT, per germline. This CDR3 comprises 14 residues. CDR3 DNA sequence: TGTGCCAGTTCCTCGGACCGCACGTCAGGGGAGCTGTTTTTT. The encoded protein is CASSSDRTSGELFF.

This chain connects TRBV7-9 to TRBJ2-7, with TRBD1 as a possible D gene (5 bases). The V and J ends lost 4 bases and 2 bases respectively, with 15 bases between them. The CDR3 loop spans 15 amino acids. The V gene's germline CDR1 is SEHNR and CDR2 FQNEAQ (reference sequence). CDR3 sequence: CASSSTERGTYEQYF. CDR3 nucleotide sequence: TGTGCCAGCAGCTCGACAGAGAGAGGCACCTACGAGCAGTACTTC.

V and J are TRBV6-8 and TRBJ1-1, with 10 bases lining up with TRBD1. Germline V gene data show CDR1 as MNHGY and CDR2 as SAAAGT. Losses at the gene ends were 7 bases for V and 5 bases for J; bases not matched to a gene: 10. The CDR3 length is 15 residues. The CDR3 DNA sequence: TGTGCCAGCATACGACAGGGGGCGCTGAGAACTGAAGCTTTCTTT. Translating gives CASIRQGALRTEAFF.

The CDR3 bases are TGTGCCAGCTGGAAAGCTAGGGAGCAGTTCTTC. This encodes CASWKAREQFF. The genes are TRBV2 and TRBJ2-1; D uncertain. CDR1 is SNHLY and CDR2 is FYNNEI in the germline V gene. V was shortened by 8 bases and J by 10 bases, with 12 bases between the two germline ends. CDR3 length: 11 residues.

The J gene is TRBJ2-2, the V gene TRBV24-1, with TRBD1 identical over 12 bases. Trimming cost V 4 bases and J 0 bases; bases outside gene matches: 8. Germline V gene sequence: CDR1 KGHDR, CDR2 SFDVKD. The CDR3 consists of 19 residues. The CDR3 DNA sequence: TGTGCCACCAGTGAACCTTTAGGGGACAGGGGGCCGAACACCGGGGAGCTGTTTTTT. It codes for CATSEPLGDRGPNTGELFF.

The rearrangement links TRBV7-9 to TRBJ2-3, with 9 positions matching TRBD1. CDR1 SEHNR and CDR2 FQNEAQ come from the germline V gene (reference sequence). The V gene end was trimmed by 5 bases and the J gene end by 4 bases; junction bases not matched to a gene: 7. CDR3 length: 15 amino acids. The CDR3 region has the DNA TGTGCCAGCAGCGCAACAGGGGGCAGCGCAGATACGCAGTATTTT. It is translated as CASSATGGSADTQYF. The whole variable domain, filled in from reference TRBV7-9 and TRBJ2-3, reads DTGVSQNPRHKITKRGQNVTFRCDPISEHNRLYWYRQTLGQGPEFLTYFQNEAQLEKSRLLSDRFSAERPKGSFSTLEIQRTEQGDSAMYLCASSATGGSADTQYFGPGTRLTVL.

The chain is built from TRBV12-3 or TRBV12-4 and TRBJ2-7, with TRBD1 as a possible D gene (5 bases). The CDR3 sequence is 12 residues long. The germline V and J ends were trimmed by 7 bases and 4 bases, with 11 bases remaining between them. In nucleotides, the CDR3 is TGTGCCAGCACCAAGGACAATTACGAGCAGTACTTC. Its translation is CASTKDNYEQYF.

Written as DNA, the CDR3 is TGTGCCAGCAGCCTCCGGGACCGCTCACAGTTCTTC. Its translation: CASSLRDRSQFF. This sequence joins TRBV25-1 and TRBJ2-1; either TRBD1 or TRBD2 may supply D (5 bases each). V dropped 6 bases and J dropped 13 bases, with 16 bases sitting between them. Germline values: CDR1 MGHDK, CDR2 SYGVNS. The CDR3 extends over 12 amino acids.

This clone has a single count. This chain connects TRBV6-5 to TRBJ1-2; D gene uncertain. Germline loops: CDR1 MNHEY, CDR2 SVGAGI. V lost 10 bases and J lost 7, with 13 bases in between. CDR3 size: 11 residues. CDR3 in DNA: TGTGCCACCGGCTTGGAGTTTGGCTACACCTTC. It is translated as CATGLEFGYTF.

The chain couples TRBV3-1 (or the pseudogene TRBV3-2) to TRBJ2-4, with D possibly being TRBD2 (6 bases). V shed 1 base and J shed 6 bases, with 13 bases lying between them. CDR3 length: 15 residues. The germline V gene encodes CDR1 LGHDT and CDR2 YNNKEL (reference sequence). The CDR3 region has the DNA TGTGCCAGCAGCCAAGGTAATCAGGGAGGAAACATTCAGTACTTC. It encodes CASSQGNQGGNIQYF.

The chain couples TRBV7-9 to TRBJ1-6; no clear D. The germline CDR1 and CDR2 sequences are SEHNR and FQNEAQ (reference sequence). Trimming pared 0 bases from V and 12 bases from J, leaving 6 bases between. The CDR3 length is 12 residues. In nucleotides, the CDR3 is TGTGCCAGCAGCTTAGCTGGGCGACCCCTCCACTTT. Its protein is CASSLAGRPLHF.

This clone was seen only once. The chain carries TRBV19 and TRBJ1-5; D is ambiguous. The CDR3 loop spans 12 amino acids. The germline V gene has CDR1 LNHDA and CDR2 SQIVND (reference sequence). The V gene lost 11 bases and the J gene lost 8 bases, with 16 bases spanning the gap. The chain's CDR3 is CAEVALGEPQHF. The CDR3 DNA reads as TGTGCCGAGGTCGCCCTCGGGGAGCCCCAGCATTTT.

This clone has just a few counts. This chain joins TRBV12-3 or TRBV12-4 and TRBJ2-5; perhaps TRBD2 as D (6 bases). This CDR3 is 11 amino acids long. With 8 bases removed from V and 7 bases from J, the gap between germline ends came to 11 bases. The CDR3 region is CASGTLGTQYF. CDR3 sequence (DNA): TGTGCCAGCGGGACTCTGGGGACCCAGTACTTC.

The chain carries TRBV19 and TRBJ1-2; a possible D gene is TRBD1 (6 bases). The ends were cut back, 5 bases at V and 4 bases at J, with 14 bases in the middle. The CDR3 extends over 14 amino acids. The germline gives CDR1 LNHDA, CDR2 SQIVND (reference sequence). DNA of the CDR3: TGTGCCAGTAGTCCCGGGACAACCACCTATGGCTACACCTTC. Amino acids: CASSPGTTTYGYTF.

The CDR3 loop is CASSFLAGAEQYF. The CDR3 region has the DNA TGTGCCAGCAGCTTTTTAGCAGGGGCCGAGCAGTACTTC. The rearrangement uses TRBV7-3 and TRBJ2-7, with a weak D call TRBD1 (6 bases). Germline V lookup: CDR1 SGHTA, CDR2 FQGTGA. Trimming cost V 3 bases and J 6 bases, with 12 bases left between them. CDR3 length equals 13 residues.

The chain has TRBV9 and TRBJ2-1, with D perhaps TRBD1 (5 bases). Germline lookup yields CDR1 SGDLS and CDR2 YYNGEE. The CDR3 covers 14 residues. Trimming stripped 5 bases from V and 6 bases from J, with 15 bases between. CDR3: CASSMAGNSNEQFF. The DNA for the CDR3 is TGTGCCAGCAGTATGGCAGGGAATAGCAATGAGCAGTTCTTC. Complete variable domain (other parts from reference TRBV9 and TRBJ2-1): DSGVTQTPKHLITATGQRVTLRCSPRSGDLSVYWYQQSLDQGLQFLIQYYNGEERAKGNILERFSAQQFPDLHSELNLSSLELGDSALYFCASSMAGNSNEQFFGPGTRLTVL.

The V call is TRBV6-1, the J call TRBJ2-7; TRBD1 matches at 7 bases. The CDR3 has 15 residues. Germline values: CDR1 MNHNS, CDR2 SASEGT. Trimming cost V 1 base and J 7 bases; bases outside gene matches: 10. CDR3 amino acids: CASSEGRAGGGEQYF. The CDR3 bases are TGTGCCAGCAGTGAAGGGCGGGCAGGGGGTGGTGAGCAGTACTTC.

The chain couples TRBV19 to TRBJ1-5; 8 positions match TRBD1. This CDR3 has 16 residues. With V trimmed by 5 bases and J by 1 base, 7 bases remained unmatched. The V gene's germline CDR1 is LNHDA and CDR2 SQIVND (reference sequence). The CDR3 reads CASSRTGQTSNQPQHF. The CDR3 nucleotides are TGTGCCAGTAGTCGGACAGGGCAAACAAGCAATCAGCCCCAGCATTTT. The full variable domain, its missing parts supplied by reference TRBV19 and TRBJ1-5, is DGGITQSPKYLFRKEGQNVTLSCEQNLNHDAMYWYRQDPGQGLRLIYYSQIVNDFQKGDIAEGYSVSREKKESFPLTVTSAQKNPTAFYLCASSRTGQTSNQPQHFGDGTRLSIL.